The sequence of this T cell receptor (beta chain) was determined in a study of CXCR3-negative and CXCR3-positive naive CD8 T cells. UMI-labeled 5' RACE yielded the TRB cDNA libraries. No DNA is given; TCRdb re-called the 5' RACE reads and lists each CDR3 protein once. Reported are around 50,000 distinct CDR3 sequences; the ten largest clones contain about 20%. CDR1 SQVTM and CDR2 ANQGSEA come from the germline V gene. The CDR3 spans 11 residues. This receptor was identified in a human donor in good health. Some clones in this sample may be carry-over from other donors' samples. The chain recombines TRBV29-1 with TRBJ2-7. The sequencing sample was made of memory CD8+ T cells from blood. The CDR3 region is CSVLRDYEQYF.